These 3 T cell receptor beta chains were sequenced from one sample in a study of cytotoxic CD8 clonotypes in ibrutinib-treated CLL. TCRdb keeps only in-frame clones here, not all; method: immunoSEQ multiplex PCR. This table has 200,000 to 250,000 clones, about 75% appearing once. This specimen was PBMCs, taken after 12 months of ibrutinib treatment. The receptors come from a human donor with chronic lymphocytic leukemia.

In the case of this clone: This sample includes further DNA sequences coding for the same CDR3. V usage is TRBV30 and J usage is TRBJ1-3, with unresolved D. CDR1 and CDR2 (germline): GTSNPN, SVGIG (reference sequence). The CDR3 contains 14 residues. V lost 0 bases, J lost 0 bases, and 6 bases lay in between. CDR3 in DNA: TGTGCCTGGAGTGTTGGGAACTCTGGAAACACCATATATTTT. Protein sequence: CAWSVGNSGNTIYF.

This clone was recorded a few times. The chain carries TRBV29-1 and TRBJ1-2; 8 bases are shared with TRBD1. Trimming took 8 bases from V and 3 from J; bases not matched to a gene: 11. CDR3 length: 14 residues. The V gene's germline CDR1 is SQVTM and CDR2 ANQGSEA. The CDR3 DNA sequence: TGCAGCACAATGGACAGGGCCAAGGACTATGGCTACACCTTC. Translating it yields CSTMDRAKDYGYTF.

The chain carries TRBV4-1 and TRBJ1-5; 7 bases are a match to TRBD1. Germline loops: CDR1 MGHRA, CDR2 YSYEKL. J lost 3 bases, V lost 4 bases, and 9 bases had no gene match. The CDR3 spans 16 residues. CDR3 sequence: CASSLLQGLNNQPQHF. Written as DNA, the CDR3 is TGCGCCAGCAGCCTATTACAGGGGTTGAACAATCAGCCCCAGCATTTT.